The 19 T cell receptor beta chains listed next were all sequenced from one sample in a study of shared clonotypes between healthy human individuals. Clones were sequenced by immunoSEQ multiplex PCR, and TCRdb holds only the in-frame ones, with some missing. The sample has some 1.1 million clones; 70% to 80% are singletons. The sequenced sample consisted of memory CD4+ T cells from PBMCs. As to subset: CD45RA-negative fraction. These receptor sequences come from a man between 18 and 29 years old in good health. Some clones in this sample may be carry-over from other donors' samples.

The rearrangement links TRBV6-5 to TRBJ2-7; D uncertain. Trimming left V 4 bases short and J 2 bases short, with 3 bases between. The CDR3 runs 11 residues. Per the germline V gene, CDR1 is MNHEY and CDR2 is SVGAGI. The DNA of the CDR3 is TGTGCCAGCAGTTCCCCCTACGAGCAGTACTTC. Protein product: CASSSPYEQYF.

The chain is built from TRBV7-3 and TRBJ1-6; D ambiguous. The CDR3 is 15 amino acids. Germline V gene lookup returns CDR1 SGHTA and CDR2 FQGTGA. Trimming shortened V by 5 bases and J by 0 bases, and 8 bases separated the two germline ends. CDR3 DNA: TGTGCCAGCAGCCGAACGGGCTCCTATAATTCACCCCTCCACTTT. The encoded protein is CASSRTGSYNSPLHF.

The CDR3 region has the DNA TGTGCCAGCAGCACGGGACAGGGAAACTCTGGGGCCAACGTCCTGACTTTC. Its protein is CASSTGQGNSGANVLTF. The chain carries TRBV5-6 and TRBJ2-6, with 9 bases lining up with TRBD1. This CDR3 is built from 17 residues. The germline V gene encodes CDR1 SGHDT and CDR2 YYEEEE. Trimming removed 4 bases from V and 0 bases from J; junction bases left unmatched: 5. Together with reference TRBV5-6 and TRBJ2-6, the CDR3 gives the full variable domain: DAGVTQSPTHLIKTRGQQVTLRCSPKSGHDTVSWYQQALGQGPQFIFQYYEEEERQRGNFPDRFSGHQFPNYSSELNVNALLLGDSALYLCASSTGQGNSGANVLTFGAGSRLTVL.

This clone was counted a few times. This chain joins TRBV5-4 and TRBJ2-3, with a tentative D call TRBD2 (6 bases). Germline CDR1 reads SGHNT; CDR2 reads YYREEE (reference sequence). This CDR3 contains 15 residues. V lost 4 bases, J lost 0 bases, and 12 bases lay in between. In DNA, the CDR3 is TGTGCCAGCAGCCGTAGCGGTATCAGCACAGATACGCAGTATTTT. Protein sequence: CASSRSGISTDTQYF.

The rearrangement links TRBV12-5 to TRBJ1-2, with TRBD1 as a possible D gene (5 bases). Germline loops: CDR1 LGHNT, CDR2 FRNRAP. V lost 0 bases, J lost 7 bases, and 12 bases lay in between. The CDR3 extends over 14 amino acids. Written as DNA, the CDR3 is TGTGCTAGTGGTTTGGTACCGGGGGTCTCTGGCTACACCTTC. Protein product: CASGLVPGVSGYTF.

The chain has TRBV10-3 and TRBJ2-7; 8 nucleotides agree with TRBD2. V dropped 5 bases and J dropped 5; count of bases not matched to a gene: 14. Germline CDR1 is ENHRY and CDR2 is SYGVKD. The CDR3 contains 16 residues. CDR3 sequence reads: CAISRQAGDSADEQYF. The CDR3 DNA sequence: TGTGCCATCAGTCGCCAAGCGGGAGATTCAGCCGACGAGCAGTACTTC.

The chain links TRBV7-9 to TRBJ1-1; D unclear. Germline V CDR1 and CDR2: SEHNR, FQNEAQ (reference sequence). This CDR3 spans 13 amino acids. The germline V and J ends were trimmed by 7 bases and 3 bases, with 12 bases remaining between them. The CDR3 nucleotides read TGTGCCAGCACCAAGGACGGTTACACTGAAGCTTTCTTT. This translates into CASTKDGYTEAFF.

The chain joins TRBV7-9 to TRBJ1-1; D is undetermined. CDR1 and CDR2 (germline): SEHNR, FQNEAQ (reference sequence). Trimming took 5 bases from V and 5 from J, leaving 18 bases between them. This CDR3 region has 15 residues. The CDR3 region is CASSPDGFGRTEAFF. The CDR3 DNA sequence: TGTGCCAGCAGCCCAGACGGGTTTGGTCGGACTGAAGCTTTCTTT. The variable domain in full, completed from reference TRBV7-9 and TRBJ1-1, reads DTGVSQNPRHKITKRGQNVTFRCDPISEHNRLYWYRQTLGQGPEFLTYFQNEAQLEKSRLLSDRFSAERPKGSFSTLEIQRTEQGDSAMYLCASSPDGFGRTEAFFGQGTRLTVV.

CDR3 region: CASSPAGGPGELFF. CDR3 DNA: TGTGCCAGCAGCCCCGCGGGGGGGCCCGGGGAGCTGTTTTTT. The rearrangement uses TRBV7-7 and TRBJ2-2; TRBD2 matches at 9 bases. The CDR3 sequence is 14 residues long. The J segment lost 6 bases and the V segment lost 5 bases, leaving 4 bases of the junction unmatched. Germline V gives CDR1 SSHAT, CDR2 FNYEAQ (reference sequence). The full variable domain, completed using reference TRBV7-7 and TRBJ2-2, is GAGVSQSPRYKVTKRGQDVTLRCDPISSHATLYWYQQALGQGPEFLTYFNYEAQPDKSGLPSDRFSAERPEGSISTLTIQRTEQRDSAMYRCASSPAGGPGELFFGEGSRLTVL.

The chain couples TRBV27 to TRBJ2-5, with D unclear. Trimming stripped 2 bases from V and 5 bases from J, with 6 bases between. Per germline, CDR1 MNHEY and CDR2 SMNVEV (reference sequence). The length of the CDR3 is 12 residues. The CDR3: CASSLDSETQYF. DNA of the CDR3: TGTGCCAGCAGTTTAGACTCCGAGACCCAGTACTTC.

The rearrangement joins TRBV5-6 to TRBJ2-7, with D perhaps matching TRBD2 (5 bases). The V and J ends lost 5 bases and 2 bases respectively, with 14 bases between them. Germline V gene lookup returns CDR1 SGHDT and CDR2 YYEEEE. The CDR3 loop spans 14 amino acids. The CDR3 DNA is TGTGCCAGCAGTCGCTCCGACGGGGCCTACGAGCAGTACTTC. Its protein product is CASSRSDGAYEQYF. The whole variable domain, remainder taken from reference TRBV5-6 and TRBJ2-7, is DAGVTQSPTHLIKTRGQQVTLRCSPKSGHDTVSWYQQALGQGPQFIFQYYEEEERQRGNFPDRFSGHQFPNYSSELNVNALLLGDSALYLCASSRSDGAYEQYFGPGTRLTVT.

The V and J genes are TRBV13 and TRBJ2-5; D is unresolved. Matching the DNA end better, TRBJ2-7 makes the J call doubtful. Germline lookup yields CDR1 PRHDT and CDR2 FYEKMQ (reference sequence). There are 14 residues in the CDR3. The CDR3: CASSLTGSTGEQYF. In nucleotides, the CDR3 is TGTGCCAGCAGCTTAACCGGGTCTACGGGCGAGCAGTACTTC.

V usage is TRBV30 and J usage is TRBJ2-5, with no clear D. The CDR3 spans 14 residues. Per germline, CDR1 GTSNPN and CDR2 SVGIG (reference sequence). V was clipped by 3 bases and J by 2 bases, with 13 bases between them. The DNA for the CDR3 is TGTGCCTGGAGCGCAGACCTGTGGCAAGAGACCCAGTACTTC. Translation gives CAWSADLWQETQYF.

The rearrangement joins TRBV2 to TRBJ2-3, with 8 bases matching TRBD2. The ends lost 7 bases at V and 8 bases at J; junction bases unmatched: 11. The germline V gene has CDR1 SNHLY and CDR2 FYNNEI. There are 14 residues in the CDR3. The CDR3 here is CASNEGTSSGTQYF. In DNA, the CDR3 is TGTGCCAGCAACGAGGGGACTAGTAGCGGTACGCAGTATTTT.

V and J are TRBV2 and TRBJ1-5, with TRBD1 identical over 7 bases. Looked up from germline, CDR1 is SNHLY and CDR2 is FYNNEI. The length of the CDR3 is 16 residues. Unmatched junction bases numbered 9, after V lost 4 bases and J lost 3 bases. The CDR3 protein is CASSGKTGNLNQPQHF. In nucleotides, the CDR3 is TGTGCCAGCAGTGGCAAGACAGGGAACCTCAATCAGCCCCAGCATTTT.

V is TRBV2 and J is TRBJ2-5; weak D call: TRBD2 (5 bases). The germline V and J ends were trimmed by 4 bases and 5 bases, with 11 bases remaining between them. The CDR3 extends over 13 amino acids. CDR1 is SNHLY and CDR2 is FYNNEI in the germline V gene. The CDR3 region has the DNA TGTGCCAGCAGTGGGGTTGGCGGGGAGACCCAGTACTTC. Protein sequence: CASSGVGGETQYF.

The V call is TRBV7-9, the J call TRBJ1-3; a weak D match, TRBD1 (6 bases). Trimming took 5 bases from V and 0 from J, leaving 17 bases between them. This CDR3 contains 17 residues. Germline loops: CDR1 SEHNR, CDR2 FQNEAQ (reference sequence). The CDR3 DNA reads TGTGCCAGCAGCAAAGATAATACAGGGCGCTCTGGAAACACCATATATTTT. Translating gives CASSKDNTGRSGNTIYF.

The gene calls are TRBV7-8 and TRBJ2-3; 8 bases fit TRBD1. With V trimmed by 1 base and J by 3 bases, 3 bases remained unmatched. This CDR3 contains 15 residues. Germline V gene lookup returns CDR1 SGHVS and CDR2 FQNEAQ. As DNA, the CDR3 is TGTGCCAGCAGCTTAGTGCAGGGGGCAACAGATACGCAGTATTTT. Translating gives CASSLVQGATDTQYF.

This clone was detected only a few times. The chain combines TRBV5-8 with TRBJ1-4, with D uncertain. CDR1 is SGHTS, CDR2 YDEGEE, per germline. The CDR3 length is 15 residues. V lost 1 base and J 8 bases, leaving 15 bases between the germline ends. The CDR3 is CASSLIILTGEKLFF. CDR3 DNA sequence: TGTGCCAGCAGCTTGATCATCCTTACGGGGGAAAAACTGTTTTTT.